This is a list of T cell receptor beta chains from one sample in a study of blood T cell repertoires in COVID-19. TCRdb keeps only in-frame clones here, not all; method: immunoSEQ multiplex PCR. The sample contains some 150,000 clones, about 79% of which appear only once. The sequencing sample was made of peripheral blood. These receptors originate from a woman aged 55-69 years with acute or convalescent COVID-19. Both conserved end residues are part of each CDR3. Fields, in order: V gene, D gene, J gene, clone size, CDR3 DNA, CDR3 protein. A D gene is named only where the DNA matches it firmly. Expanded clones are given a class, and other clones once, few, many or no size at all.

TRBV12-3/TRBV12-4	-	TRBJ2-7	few	TGTGCCAGCAGTTCTTCCTACGAGCAGTACTTC	CASSSSYEQYF
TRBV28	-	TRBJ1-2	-	TGTGCCAGCAGAGATCTTTCCCAGGACAGTCTCTTCTATGGCTACACCTTC	CASRDLSQDSLFYGYTF
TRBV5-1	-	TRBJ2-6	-	TGCGCCAGCAGCTTGCCCTCTCTATCTGGGGCCAACGTCCTGACTTTC	CASSLPSLSGANVLTF
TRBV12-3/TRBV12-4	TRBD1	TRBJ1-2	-	TGTGCCACGGGGCAGGGGGCCAACTATGGCTACACCTTC	CATGQGANYGYTF
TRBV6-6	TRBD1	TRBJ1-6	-	TGTGCCAGCAGTCCTATCCGGGGACAGGCTGGAAATTCACCCCTCCACTTT	CASSPIRGQAGNSPLHF
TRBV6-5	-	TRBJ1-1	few	TGTGCCAGCACCACCGGGAGCGCCCGGGGCACTGAAGCTTTCTTT	CASTTGSARGTEAFF
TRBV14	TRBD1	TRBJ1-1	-	TGTGCCAGCAGCCAAGATTGGGACAGTAAAGCTTTCTTT	CASSQDWDSKAFF
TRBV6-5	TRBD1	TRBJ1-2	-	TGTGCCAGCAGTTACGGGGAGACAGGGGACTATGGCTACACCTTC	CASSYGETGDYGYTF
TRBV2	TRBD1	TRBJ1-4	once	TGTGCCAGCAGTGAAGTGGGACAGGGAGGCGTAAAACTGTTTTTT	CASSEVGQGGVKLFF
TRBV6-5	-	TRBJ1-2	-	TGTGCCGTAGGGGAGGGGGGCGGCTACACCTTC	CAVGEGGGYTF